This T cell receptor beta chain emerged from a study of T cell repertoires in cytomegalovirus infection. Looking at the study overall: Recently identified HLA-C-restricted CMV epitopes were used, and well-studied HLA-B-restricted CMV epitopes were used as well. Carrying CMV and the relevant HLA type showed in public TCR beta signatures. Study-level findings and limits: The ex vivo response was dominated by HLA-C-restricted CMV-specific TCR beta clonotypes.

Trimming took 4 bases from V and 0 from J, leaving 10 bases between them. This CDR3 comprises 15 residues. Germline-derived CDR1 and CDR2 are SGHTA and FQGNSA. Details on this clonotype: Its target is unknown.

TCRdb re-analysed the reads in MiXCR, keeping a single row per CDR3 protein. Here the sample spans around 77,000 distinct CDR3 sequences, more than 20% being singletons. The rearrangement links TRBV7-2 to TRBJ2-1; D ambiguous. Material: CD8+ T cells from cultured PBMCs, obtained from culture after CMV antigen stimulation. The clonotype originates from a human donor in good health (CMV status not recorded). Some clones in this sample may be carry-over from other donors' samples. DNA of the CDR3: TGTGCCAGCAGCTCGCTTTCTCGCTCCTACAATGAGCAGTTCTTC. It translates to CASSSLSRSYNEQFF.